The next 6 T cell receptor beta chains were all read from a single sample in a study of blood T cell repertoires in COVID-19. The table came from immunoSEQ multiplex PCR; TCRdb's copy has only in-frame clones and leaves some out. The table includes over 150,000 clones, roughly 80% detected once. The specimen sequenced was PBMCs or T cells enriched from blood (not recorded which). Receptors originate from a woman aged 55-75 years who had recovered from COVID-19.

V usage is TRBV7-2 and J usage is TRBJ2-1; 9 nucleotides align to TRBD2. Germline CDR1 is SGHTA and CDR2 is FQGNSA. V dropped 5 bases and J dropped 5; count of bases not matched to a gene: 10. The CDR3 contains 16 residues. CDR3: CASSTNRAGGHNEQFF. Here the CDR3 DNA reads TGTGCCAGCAGCACCAATAGGGCGGGGGGGCACAATGAGCAGTTCTTC.

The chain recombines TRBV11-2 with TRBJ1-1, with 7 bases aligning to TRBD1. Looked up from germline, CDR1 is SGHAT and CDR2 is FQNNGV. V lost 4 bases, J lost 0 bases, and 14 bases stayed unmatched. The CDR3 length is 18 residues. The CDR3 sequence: CASSSPGTRGTMNTEAFF. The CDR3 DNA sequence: TGTGCCAGCAGCTCCCCAGGGACCAGGGGGACGATGAACACTGAAGCTTTCTTT.

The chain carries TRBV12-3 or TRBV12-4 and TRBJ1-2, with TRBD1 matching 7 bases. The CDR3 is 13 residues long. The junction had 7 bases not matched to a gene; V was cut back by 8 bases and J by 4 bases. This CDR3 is CASVGDRSYGYTF. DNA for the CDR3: TGTGCCAGCGTGGGGGACAGAAGCTATGGCTACACCTTC.

Written as DNA, the CDR3 is TGCAGCGTTGTTTCACTGGGACAGGGGGCGACTCCGGGGGCTTTCTTT. Protein: CSVVSLGQGATPGAFF. The rearrangement joins TRBV29-1 to TRBJ1-1, with 12 bases fitting TRBD1. This CDR3 contains 16 residues. V was clipped by 4 bases and J by 11 bases; unmatched bases: 17. Germline V gives CDR1 SQVTM, CDR2 ANQGSEA.

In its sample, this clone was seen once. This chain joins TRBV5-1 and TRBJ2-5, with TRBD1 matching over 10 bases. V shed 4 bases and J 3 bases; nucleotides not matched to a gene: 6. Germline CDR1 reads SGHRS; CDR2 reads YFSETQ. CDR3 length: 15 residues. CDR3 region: CASSKGQGYEETQYF. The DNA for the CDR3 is TGCGCCAGCAGCAAGGGACAGGGGTATGAAGAGACCCAGTACTTC.

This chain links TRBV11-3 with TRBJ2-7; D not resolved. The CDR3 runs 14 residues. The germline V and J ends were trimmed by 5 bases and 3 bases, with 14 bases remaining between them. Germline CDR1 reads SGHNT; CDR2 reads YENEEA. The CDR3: CASSPTPLSYEQYF. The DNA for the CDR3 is TGTGCCAGCAGCCCCACGCCTCTTAGCTACGAGCAGTACTTC.